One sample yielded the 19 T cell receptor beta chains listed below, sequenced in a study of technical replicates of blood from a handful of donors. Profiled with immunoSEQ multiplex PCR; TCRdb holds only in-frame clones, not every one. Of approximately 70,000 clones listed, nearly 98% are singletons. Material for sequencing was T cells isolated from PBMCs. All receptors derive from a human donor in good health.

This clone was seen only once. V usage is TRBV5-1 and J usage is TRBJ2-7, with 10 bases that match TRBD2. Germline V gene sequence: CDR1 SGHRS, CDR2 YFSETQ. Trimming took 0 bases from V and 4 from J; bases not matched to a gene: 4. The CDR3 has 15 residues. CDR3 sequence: CASSLGGAGGYEQYF. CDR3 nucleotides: TGCGCCAGCAGCTTGGGAGGAGCGGGAGGGTACGAGCAGTACTTC.

In nucleotides, the CDR3 is TGCAGCGCTAACAGGGGAAGCACAGATACGCAGTATTTT. Translated: CSANRGSTDTQYF. The V call is TRBV29-1, the J call TRBJ2-3, with 7 bases aligning to TRBD1. Germline CDR1 SQVTM, CDR2 ANQGSEA. The V and J ends lost 7 bases and 0 bases, in that order; junction bases with no gene match: 4. The CDR3 runs 13 residues.

In DNA form, the CDR3 reads TGTGCCAGCAGGGACAGGGGGGAAGAGACCCAGTACTTC. Protein product: CASRDRGEETQYF. J is TRBJ2-5 and V is TRBV2; 10 nucleotides line up with TRBD1. CDR3 length: 13 amino acids. The J segment lost 3 bases and the V segment lost 6 bases, leaving 1 base of the junction unmatched. In germline, CDR1 is SNHLY, CDR2 FYNNEI.

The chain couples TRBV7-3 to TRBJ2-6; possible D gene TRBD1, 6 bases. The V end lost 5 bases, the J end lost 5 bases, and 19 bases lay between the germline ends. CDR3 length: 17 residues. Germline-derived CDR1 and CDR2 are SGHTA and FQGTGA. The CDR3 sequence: CASSRTLDWDRANVLTF. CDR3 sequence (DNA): TGTGCCAGCAGCCGGACTTTGGACTGGGACAGGGCCAACGTCCTGACTTTC.

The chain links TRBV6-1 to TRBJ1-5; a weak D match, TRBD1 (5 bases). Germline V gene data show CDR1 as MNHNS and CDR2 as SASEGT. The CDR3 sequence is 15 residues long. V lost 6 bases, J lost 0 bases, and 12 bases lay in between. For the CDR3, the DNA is TGTGCCAGCAGCGCGACAGCCTATAGCAATCAGCCCCAGCATTTT. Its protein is CASSATAYSNQPQHF.

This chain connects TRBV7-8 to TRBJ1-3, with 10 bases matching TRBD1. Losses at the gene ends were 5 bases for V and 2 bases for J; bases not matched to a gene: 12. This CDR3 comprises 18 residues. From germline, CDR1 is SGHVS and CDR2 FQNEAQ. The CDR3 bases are TGTGCCAGCAGCGGCCGGGACAGGGGATCGGAGCCTGGAAACACCATATATTTT. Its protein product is CASSGRDRGSEPGNTIYF.

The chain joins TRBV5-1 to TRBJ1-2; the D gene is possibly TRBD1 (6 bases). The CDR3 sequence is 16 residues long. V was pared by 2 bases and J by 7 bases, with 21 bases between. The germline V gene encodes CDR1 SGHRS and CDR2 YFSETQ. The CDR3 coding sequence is TGCGCCAGCAGCTTTGGGGGGGACATGTCAATTATTGGCTACACCTTC. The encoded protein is CASSFGGDMSIIGYTF.

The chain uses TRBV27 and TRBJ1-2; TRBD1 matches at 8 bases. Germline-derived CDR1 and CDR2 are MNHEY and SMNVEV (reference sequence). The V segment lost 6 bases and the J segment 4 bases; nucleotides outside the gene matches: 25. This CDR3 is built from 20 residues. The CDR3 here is CASSVFSLRAGGDRVYGYTF. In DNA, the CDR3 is TGTGCCAGCAGCGTCTTCTCGCTGAGGGCAGGGGGCGATCGAGTCTATGGCTACACCTTC.

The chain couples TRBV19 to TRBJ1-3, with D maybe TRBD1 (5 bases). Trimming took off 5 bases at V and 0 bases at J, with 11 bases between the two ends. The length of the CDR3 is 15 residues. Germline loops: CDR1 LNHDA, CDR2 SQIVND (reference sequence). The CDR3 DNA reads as TGTGCCAGTAGTCTGGACACTTACTCTGGAAACACCATATATTTT. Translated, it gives CASSLDTYSGNTIYF.

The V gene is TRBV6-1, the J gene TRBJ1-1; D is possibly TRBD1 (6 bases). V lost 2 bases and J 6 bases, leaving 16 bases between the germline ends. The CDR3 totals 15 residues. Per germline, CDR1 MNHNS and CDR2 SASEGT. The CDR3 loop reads CASSENPTGRPEAFF. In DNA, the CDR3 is TGTGCCAGCAGTGAAAACCCAACAGGGCGCCCTGAAGCTTTCTTT.

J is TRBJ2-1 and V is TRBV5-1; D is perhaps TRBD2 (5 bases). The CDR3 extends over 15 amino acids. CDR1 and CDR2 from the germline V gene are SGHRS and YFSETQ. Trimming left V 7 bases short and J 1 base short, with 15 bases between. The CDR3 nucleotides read TGCGCCAGCTCCCTGGAGGATATGTCCTACAATGAGCAGTTCTTC. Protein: CASSLEDMSYNEQFF.

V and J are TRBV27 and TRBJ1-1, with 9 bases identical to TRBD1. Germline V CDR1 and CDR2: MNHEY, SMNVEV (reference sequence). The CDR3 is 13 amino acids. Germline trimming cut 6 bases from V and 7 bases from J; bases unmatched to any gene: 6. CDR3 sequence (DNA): TGTGCCAGCAGCCTAACAGGGGGCGGTGAAGCTTTCTTT. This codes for CASSLTGGGEAFF.

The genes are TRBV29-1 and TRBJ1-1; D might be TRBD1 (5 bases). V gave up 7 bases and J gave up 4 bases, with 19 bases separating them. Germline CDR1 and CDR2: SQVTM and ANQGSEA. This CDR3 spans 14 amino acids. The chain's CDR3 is CSGGGGFTTTEAFF. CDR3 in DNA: TGCAGCGGGGGGGGAGGCTTTACGACCACTGAAGCTTTCTTT.

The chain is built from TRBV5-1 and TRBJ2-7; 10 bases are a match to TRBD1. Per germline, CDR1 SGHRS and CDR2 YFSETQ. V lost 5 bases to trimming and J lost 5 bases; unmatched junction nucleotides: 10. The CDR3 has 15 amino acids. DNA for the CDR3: TGCGCCAGCAGACCTACCGGGACAGGGGTCCACGAGCAGTACTTC. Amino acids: CASRPTGTGVHEQYF.

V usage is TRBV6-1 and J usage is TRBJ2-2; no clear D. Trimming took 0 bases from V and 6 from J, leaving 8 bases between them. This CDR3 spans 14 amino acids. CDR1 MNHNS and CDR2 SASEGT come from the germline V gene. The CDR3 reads CASSEAVRAGELFF. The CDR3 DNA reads TGTGCCAGCAGTGAAGCTGTCCGTGCCGGGGAGCTGTTTTTT.

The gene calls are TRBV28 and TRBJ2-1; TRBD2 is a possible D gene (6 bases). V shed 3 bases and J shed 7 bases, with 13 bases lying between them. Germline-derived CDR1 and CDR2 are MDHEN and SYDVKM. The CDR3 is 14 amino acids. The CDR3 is CASSLASVRNEQFF. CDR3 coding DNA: TGTGCCAGCAGTTTGGCTAGCGTGAGGAATGAGCAGTTCTTC.

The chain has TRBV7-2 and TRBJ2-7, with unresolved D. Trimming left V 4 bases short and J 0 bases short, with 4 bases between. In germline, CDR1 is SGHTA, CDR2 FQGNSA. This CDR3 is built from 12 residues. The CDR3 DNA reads TGTGCCAGCAGCTACAGCTCCTACGAGCAGTACTTC. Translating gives CASSYSSYEQYF.

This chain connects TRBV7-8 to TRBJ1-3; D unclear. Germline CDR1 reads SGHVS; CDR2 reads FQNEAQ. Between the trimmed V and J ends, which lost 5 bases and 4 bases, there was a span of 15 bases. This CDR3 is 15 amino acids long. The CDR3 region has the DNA TGTGCCAGCAGCGGCCGCGGTCCCGAAGGAAACACCATATATTTT. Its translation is CASSGRGPEGNTIYF.

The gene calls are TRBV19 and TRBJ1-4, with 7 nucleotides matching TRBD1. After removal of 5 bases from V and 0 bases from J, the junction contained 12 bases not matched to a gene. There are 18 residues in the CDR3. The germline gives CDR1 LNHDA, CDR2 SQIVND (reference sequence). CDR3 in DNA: TGTGCCAGTAGTCCCCCTTCTAGACAGGGCGCAACTAATGAAAAACTGTTTTTT. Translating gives CASSPPSRQGATNEKLFF.